The T cell receptor beta chain under discussion was sequenced for a study of blood T cell repertoires in COVID-19. Looking at the study overall: T cells, B-cell-depleted T cells, or PBMCs provided the cDNA or gDNA that served as material.

During active infection, Seattle patients enrolled and were then monitored through disease. Clones were read by immunoSEQ multiplex PCR, and TCRdb kept only the in-frame ones, dropping some. The sample yields 250,000 to 300,000 clones, about 90% seen once. V trimming: 5 bases; J trimming: 5 bases; junction bases outside the gene matches: 5. The CDR3 is 14 amino acids. CDR1 and CDR2 (germline): KGHDR, SFDVKD. This receptor was obtained from a woman in her twenties or thirties with COVID-19, enrolled during active disease. Sequencing used peripheral blood. V is TRBV24-1 and J is TRBJ2-1; TRBD2 matches 7 bases. The DNA of the CDR3 is TGTGCCACCAGTGGTTGGGAGGGCAACAATGAGCAGTTCTTC. Amino acids: CATSGWEGNNEQFF.